Following are 9 T cell receptor beta chains from one sample sequenced in a study of blood T cell repertoires in COVID-19. Clones were sequenced by immunoSEQ multiplex PCR, and TCRdb holds only the in-frame ones, with some missing. This sample yields 300,000 to 350,000 clones, of which over 80% are seen a single time; around 6% belongs to the top ten. The specimen was peripheral blood. All receptors derive from a woman in her forties or fifties with COVID-19, enrolled during active disease.

This rearrangement joins TRBV6-5 to TRBJ2-7, with a weak D call TRBD2 (5 bases). The germline V gene has CDR1 MNHEY and CDR2 SVGAGI. Between the trimmed V and J ends, which lost 2 bases and 7 bases, there was a span of 15 bases. The length of the CDR3 is 14 residues. The CDR3 reads CASSYVGLAGEQYF. As DNA, the CDR3 is TGTGCCAGCAGTTACGTAGGGCTAGCTGGGGAGCAGTACTTC.

The chain combines TRBV6-2 or TRBV6-3 with TRBJ2-5; the match to TRBD2 covers 7 bases. The junction had 9 bases not matched to a gene; V was cut back by 6 bases and J by 5 bases. The CDR3 covers 14 residues. The V gene's germline CDR1 is MNHEY and CDR2 SVGEGT. In nucleotides, the CDR3 is TGTGCCAGCAGCGGGGGAGGGCCGAGGGAGACCCAGTACTTC. This translates into CASSGGGPRETQYF.

This chain uses TRBV30 with TRBJ2-1; possible D gene TRBD2, 6 bases. Germline lookup yields CDR1 GTSNPN and CDR2 SVGIG (reference sequence). This CDR3 contains 12 residues. V lost 3 bases and J lost 11, with 14 bases in between. The CDR3 protein is CAWSATSPKQFF. The DNA for the CDR3 is TGTGCCTGGAGCGCGACTAGTCCTAAGCAGTTCTTC.

This clone appeared a few times. This chain uses TRBV4-1 with TRBJ2-3; 7 nucleotides match TRBD1. Germline V gene lookup returns CDR1 MGHRA and CDR2 YSYEKL. J was trimmed by 10 bases and V by 3 bases; bases with no gene match: 7. The CDR3 runs to 13 residues. CDR3 sequence reads: CASSQARGRAQYF. In DNA form, the CDR3 reads TGCGCCAGCAGCCAGGCGAGGGGGCGAGCGCAGTATTTT.

This clone was counted between two and nine times. V usage is TRBV5-1 and J usage is TRBJ2-6, with 7 positions matching TRBD1. V was clipped by 4 bases and J by 0 bases; unmatched bases: 10. The CDR3 covers 18 residues. Germline V gene data show CDR1 as SGHRS and CDR2 as YFSETQ. The CDR3 protein is CASSPRRQGNSGANVLTF. CDR3 DNA sequence: TGCGCCAGCAGCCCACGCCGACAGGGAAACTCTGGGGCCAACGTCCTGACTTTC.

The V call is TRBV9, the J call TRBJ2-5; TRBD2 matches at 9 bases. Germline trimming cut 4 bases from V and 5 bases from J; bases unmatched to any gene: 6. Germline assignment: CDR1 SGDLS and CDR2 YYNGEE. CDR3 length: 14 residues. CDR3 sequence: CASSPRTSVETQYF. Here the CDR3 DNA reads TGTGCCAGCAGCCCTCGGACTAGCGTTGAGACCCAGTACTTC.

The V gene is TRBV5-1, the J gene TRBJ2-5, with 8 bases matching TRBD1. Germline V gene lookup returns CDR1 SGHRS and CDR2 YFSETQ. The J segment lost 5 bases and the V segment lost 5 bases, leaving 11 bases of the junction unmatched. The CDR3 has 15 amino acids. This CDR3 is CASRQGGSPRETQYF. In DNA form, the CDR3 reads TGCGCCAGCAGACAGGGGGGATCACCTAGGGAGACCCAGTACTTC. Complete variable domain (other parts from reference TRBV5-1 and TRBJ2-5): KAGVTQTPRYLIKTRGQQVTLSCSPISGHRSVSWYQQTPGQGLQFLFEYFSETQRNKGNFPGRFSGRQFSNSRSEMNVSTLELGDSALYLCASRQGGSPRETQYFGPGTRLLVL.

This chain uses TRBV28 with TRBJ1-1; the D gene is possibly TRBD1 (5 bases). The CDR3 sequence is 15 residues long. Germline CDR1 MDHEN, CDR2 SYDVKM. V was shortened by 1 base and J by 3 bases, with 12 bases between the two germline ends. The DNA for the CDR3 is TGTGCCAGCAGTTTATCCCAGGGAAGGCACACTGAAGCTTTCTTT. Protein sequence: CASSLSQGRHTEAFF.

This clone is a singleton in its sample. The chain has TRBV5-6 and TRBJ2-7; 11 positions match TRBD2. The CDR3 is 15 amino acids. Trimming removed 1 base from V and 5 bases from J; junction bases left unmatched: 5. Per germline, CDR1 SGHDT and CDR2 YYEEEE. This CDR3 reads CASSLTSGSPDEQYF. Written as DNA, the CDR3 is TGTGCCAGCAGCTTGACTAGCGGGAGTCCGGACGAGCAGTACTTC. Together with reference TRBV5-6 and TRBJ2-7, the CDR3 gives the full variable domain: DAGVTQSPTHLIKTRGQQVTLRCSPKSGHDTVSWYQQALGQGPQFIFQYYEEEERQRGNFPDRFSGHQFPNYSSELNVNALLLGDSALYLCASSLTSGSPDEQYFGPGTRLTVT.